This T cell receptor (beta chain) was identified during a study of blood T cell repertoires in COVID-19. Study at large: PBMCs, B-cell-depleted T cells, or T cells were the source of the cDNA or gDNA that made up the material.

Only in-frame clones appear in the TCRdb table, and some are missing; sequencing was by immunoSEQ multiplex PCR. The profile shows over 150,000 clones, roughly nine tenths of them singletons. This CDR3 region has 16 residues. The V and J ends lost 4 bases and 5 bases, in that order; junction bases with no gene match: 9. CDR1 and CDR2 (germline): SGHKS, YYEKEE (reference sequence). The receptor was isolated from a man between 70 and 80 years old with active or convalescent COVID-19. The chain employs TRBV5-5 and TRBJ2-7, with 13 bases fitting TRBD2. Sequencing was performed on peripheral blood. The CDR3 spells CASSTSGTSGINEQYF. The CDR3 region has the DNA TGTGCCAGCAGCACCTCGGGGACTAGCGGGATCAACGAGCAGTACTTC.